This T cell receptor (beta chain) was recovered during a study of post-analysis software for immune sequencing data. Study-level results: Co-batched samples clustered tightly together by F measure. Versus controls, multiple sclerosis patients showed significantly lower diversity (normalized Chao1). Patients carried roughly 5 TRBV segments more frequently than controls did, and TRBV5-6, TRBV5-1 and TRBV20-1 were among them.

Turning to this clonotype: The antigen remains undetermined.

The CDR3 is 15 amino acids. After removal of 5 bases from V and 4 bases from J, the junction contained 7 bases not matched to a gene. CDR1 LNHDA and CDR2 SQIVND come from the germline V gene (reference sequence). Sequencing libraries made from TCR beta cDNA carried unique molecular identifiers. Between about 0.85 and 11 million T cells gave rise to roughly 0.5 million cDNA molecules. Each CDR3 protein is one row after TCRdb ran MiXCR on the PCR reads. The table shows under 200,000 distinct CDR3 sequences, with roughly 28% occurring only once. The material sequenced was blood. J is TRBJ1-2 and V is TRBV19, with 10 positions matching TRBD1. This receptor was obtained from a girl aged 2-17 years with multiple sclerosis. The CDR3 is CASSRVTGGPYGYTF. CDR3 coding DNA: TGTGCCAGTAGTCGTGTGACAGGGGGCCCCTATGGCTACACCTTC.